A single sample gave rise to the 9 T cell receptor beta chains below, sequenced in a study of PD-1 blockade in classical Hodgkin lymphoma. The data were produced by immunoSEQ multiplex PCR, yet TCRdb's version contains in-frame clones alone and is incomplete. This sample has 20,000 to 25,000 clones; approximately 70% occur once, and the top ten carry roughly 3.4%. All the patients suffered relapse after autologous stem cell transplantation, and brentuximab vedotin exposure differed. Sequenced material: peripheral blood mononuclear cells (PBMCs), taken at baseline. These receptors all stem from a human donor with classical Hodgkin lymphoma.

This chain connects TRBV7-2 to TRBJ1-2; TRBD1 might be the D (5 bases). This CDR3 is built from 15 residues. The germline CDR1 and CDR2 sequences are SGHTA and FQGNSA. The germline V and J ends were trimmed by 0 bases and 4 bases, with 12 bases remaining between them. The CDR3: CASSLAFSGSYGYTF. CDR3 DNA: TGTGCCAGCAGCTTAGCGTTTTCAGGGAGCTATGGCTACACCTTC.

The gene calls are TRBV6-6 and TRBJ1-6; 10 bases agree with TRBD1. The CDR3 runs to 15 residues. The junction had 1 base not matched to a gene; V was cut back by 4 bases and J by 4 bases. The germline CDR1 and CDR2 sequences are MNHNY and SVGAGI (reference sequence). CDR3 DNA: TGTGCCAGCAGTTGGGACAGGGGATATAATTCACCCCTCCACTTT. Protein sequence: CASSWDRGYNSPLHF.

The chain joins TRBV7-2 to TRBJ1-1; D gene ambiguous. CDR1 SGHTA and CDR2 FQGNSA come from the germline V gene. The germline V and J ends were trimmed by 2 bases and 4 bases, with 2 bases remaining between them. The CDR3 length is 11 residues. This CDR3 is CASSLRTEAFF. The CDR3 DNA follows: TGTGCCAGCAGCTTACGCACTGAAGCTTTCTTT.

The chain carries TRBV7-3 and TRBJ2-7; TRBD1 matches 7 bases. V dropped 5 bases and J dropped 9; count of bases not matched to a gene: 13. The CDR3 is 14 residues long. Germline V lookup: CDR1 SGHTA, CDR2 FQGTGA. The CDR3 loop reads CASSPTGTDGAQYF. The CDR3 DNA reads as TGTGCCAGCAGCCCTACCGGGACAGATGGCGCGCAGTACTTC.

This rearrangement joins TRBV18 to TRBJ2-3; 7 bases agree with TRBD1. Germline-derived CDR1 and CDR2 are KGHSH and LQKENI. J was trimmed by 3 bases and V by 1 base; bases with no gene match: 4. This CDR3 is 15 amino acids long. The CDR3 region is CASSPLRGRTDTQYF. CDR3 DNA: TGTGCCAGCTCACCACTGAGGGGGCGAACAGATACGCAGTATTTT. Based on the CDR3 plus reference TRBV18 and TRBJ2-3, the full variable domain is NAGVMQNPRHLVRRRGQEARLRCSPMKGHSHVYWYRQLPEEGLKFMVYLQKENIIDESGMPKERFSAEFPKEGPSILRIQQVVRGDSAAYFCASSPLRGRTDTQYFGPGTRLTVL.

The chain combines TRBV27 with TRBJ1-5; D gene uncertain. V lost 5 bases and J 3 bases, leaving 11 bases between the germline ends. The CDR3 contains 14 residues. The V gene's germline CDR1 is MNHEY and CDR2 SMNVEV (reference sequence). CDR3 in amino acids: CASSPSGPNQPQHF. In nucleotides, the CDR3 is TGTGCCAGCAGTCCGTCCGGGCCCAATCAGCCCCAGCATTTT.

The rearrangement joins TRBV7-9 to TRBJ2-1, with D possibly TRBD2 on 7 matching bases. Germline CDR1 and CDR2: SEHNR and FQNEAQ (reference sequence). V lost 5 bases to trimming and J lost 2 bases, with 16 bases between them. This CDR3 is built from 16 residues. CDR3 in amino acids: CASSPKGGKAYNEQFF. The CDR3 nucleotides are TGTGCCAGCAGCCCGAAGGGGGGGAAGGCCTACAATGAGCAGTTCTTC.

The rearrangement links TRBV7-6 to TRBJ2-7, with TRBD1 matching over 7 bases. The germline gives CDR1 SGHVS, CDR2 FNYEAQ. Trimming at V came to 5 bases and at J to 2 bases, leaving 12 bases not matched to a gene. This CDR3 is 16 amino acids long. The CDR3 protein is CASSRPPRTGPYEQYF. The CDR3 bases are TGTGCCAGCAGCCGACCTCCTCGGACAGGTCCCTACGAGCAGTACTTC.

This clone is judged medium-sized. The CDR3 DNA follows: TGTGCCGGCGACGGACCCTATGGCTACACCTTC. Amino acids: CAGDGPYGYTF. The chain combines TRBV30 with TRBJ1-2; D not certain. V was cut by 8 bases and J by 4 bases, with 11 bases left in between. Germline-derived CDR1 and CDR2 are GTSNPN and SVGIG (reference sequence). This CDR3 is built from 11 residues.